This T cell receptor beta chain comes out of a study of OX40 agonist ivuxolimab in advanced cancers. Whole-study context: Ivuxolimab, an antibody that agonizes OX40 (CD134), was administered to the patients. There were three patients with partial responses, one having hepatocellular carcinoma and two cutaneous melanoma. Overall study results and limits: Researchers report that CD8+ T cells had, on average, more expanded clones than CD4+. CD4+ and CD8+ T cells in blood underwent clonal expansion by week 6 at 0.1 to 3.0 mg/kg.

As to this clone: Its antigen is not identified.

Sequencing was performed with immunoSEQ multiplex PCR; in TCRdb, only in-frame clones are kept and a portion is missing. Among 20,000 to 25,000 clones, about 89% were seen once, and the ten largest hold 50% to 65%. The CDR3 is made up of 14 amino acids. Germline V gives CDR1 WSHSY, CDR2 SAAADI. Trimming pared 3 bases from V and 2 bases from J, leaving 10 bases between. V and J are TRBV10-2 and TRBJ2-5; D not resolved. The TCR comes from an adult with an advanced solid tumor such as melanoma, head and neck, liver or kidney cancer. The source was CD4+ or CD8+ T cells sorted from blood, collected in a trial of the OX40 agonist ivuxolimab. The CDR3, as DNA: TGCGCCAGCAGTGAAATTACAGCGCAAGAGACCCAGTACTTC. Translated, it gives CASSEITAQETQYF.